The entry below describes one T cell receptor (beta chain). Germline CDR1 and CDR2: LNHDA and SQIVND (reference sequence). V lost 1 base to trimming and J lost 0 bases, with 10 bases between them. The CDR3 spans 16 residues. The sample is drawn from a study of blood T cell repertoires in COVID-19. The wider study: Whether acute or convalescent, the COVID-19 samples came from the United States, Italy and Spain. From T cells, B-cell-depleted T cells, or PBMCs came the material, which was cDNA or gDNA.

Original methodology: Quantification of nucleated cells was approximated via reference gene primer amplification. Measured with immunoSEQ multiplex PCR; TCRdb has only the in-frame clones, and not every one. V, J and clone size derive from that table, while D and trimming were established from the DNA sequence. The sample comprises about 370,000 clones, about 90% of which are singletons, and 3% rests with the top ten. Recruited during active infection, patients (from Seattle) were subsequently followed longitudinally. The rearrangement uses TRBV19 and TRBJ2-1; D is perhaps TRBD1 (6 bases). The sequenced material came from peripheral blood. The sequence was collected from a woman in her 30s with COVID-19, enrolled during active disease. CDR3 bases: TGTGCCAGTAGTATAGCGGCCAGGGGCTCCTACAATGAGCAGTTCTTC. Its protein product is CASSIAARGSYNEQFF.